The rows below give T cell receptor beta chains drawn from one sample of a study of T-cell reconstitution after alpha-beta-depleted transplantation in children. TCRdb re-called the PCR reads through MiXCR, storing one row per CDR3 protein. The table has about 360,000 distinct CDR3 sequences, about 14% seen once; the top ten hold 4.3%. The source was PBMCs, collected from the stem cell graft. Receptors were obtained from a human donor who donated a stem cell graft to a child with Fanconi anemia. CDR3s include the opening cysteine and the closing phenylalanine or tryptophan. D genes are given only for firm matches. The size entry is marked missing in some rows and otherwise reads once, few, many or a size class.

V gene: TRBV2; D gene: TRBD2; J gene: TRBJ2-2; clone size: -; CDR3 protein: CALTTSGGSGELFF; CDR3 DNA: TGTGCCTTAACGACTAGCGGGGGGTCCGGGGAGCTGTTTTTT
V gene: TRBV5-1; D gene: TRBD1; J gene: TRBJ2-1; clone size: many; CDR3 protein: CASSFPDRVEAQFF; CDR3 DNA: TGCGCCAGCAGCTTCCCGGACAGGGTGGAAGCGCAGTTCTTC
V gene: TRBV18; D gene: -; J gene: TRBJ2-6; clone size: few; CDR3 protein: CASSEYSYRASGANVLTF; CDR3 DNA: TGTGCCAGCTCAGAGTACAGTTACAGGGCCTCTGGGGCCAACGTCCTGACTTTC
V gene: TRBV7-2; D gene: -; J gene: TRBJ2-2; clone size: -; CDR3 protein: CASSPPQGSITGELFF; CDR3 DNA: TGTGCCAGCAGCCCCCCCCAGGGTTCGATCACCGGGGAGCTGTTTTTT
V gene: TRBV4-3; D gene: TRBD1; J gene: TRBJ1-5; clone size: -; CDR3 protein: CASSQDATGGGNQPQHF; CDR3 DNA: TGCGCCAGCAGCCAAGATGCAACAGGGGGCGGGAATCAGCCCCAGCATTTT
V gene: TRBV4-3; D gene: TRBD2; J gene: TRBJ2-5; clone size: -; CDR3 protein: CASSQDIQDEAGGWETQYF; CDR3 DNA: TGCGCCAGCAGCCAAGATATTCAGGATGAAGCGGGGGGATGGGAGACCCAGTACTTC
V gene: TRBV6-4; D gene: -; J gene: TRBJ2-3; clone size: few; CDR3 protein: CASSDSLTSSADTQYF; CDR3 DNA: TGTGCCAGCAGTGACTCCCTTACTAGTTCCGCAGATACGCAGTATTTT
V gene: TRBV5-4; D gene: -; J gene: TRBJ2-3; clone size: many; CDR3 protein: CASSFGRTLSTDTQYF; CDR3 DNA: TGTGCCAGCAGTTTCGGACGGACTCTCAGCACAGATACGCAGTATTTT
V gene: TRBV12-3/TRBV12-4; D gene: TRBD1; J gene: TRBJ1-2; clone size: -; CDR3 protein: CASSLGTGQDGLGGYTF; CDR3 DNA: TGTGCCAGCAGCCTGGGGACAGGGCAAGACGGTCTGGGTGGCTACACCTTC
V gene: TRBV12-3/TRBV12-4; D gene: -; J gene: TRBJ2-7; clone size: many; CDR3 protein: CASSYLRGNEQYF; CDR3 DNA: TGTGCCAGCAGTTATTTGAGGGGGAACGAGCAGTACTTC
V gene: TRBV12-3/TRBV12-4; D gene: -; J gene: TRBJ1-5; clone size: -; CDR3 protein: CASWKGGVSNQPQHF; CDR3 DNA: TGTGCCAGCTGGAAGGGGGGAGTTAGCAATCAGCCCCAGCATTTT
V gene: TRBV5-1; D gene: -; J gene: TRBJ2-1; clone size: many; CDR3 protein: CASSFNNEQFF; CDR3 DNA: TGTGCCAGCAGTTTTAACAATGAGCAGTTCTTC
V gene: TRBV11-2; D gene: TRBD1; J gene: TRBJ2-5; clone size: -; CDR3 protein: CASSSYYRGRETQYF; CDR3 DNA: TGTGCCAGCAGCTCGTATTACAGGGGGCGCGAGACCCAGTACTTC
V gene: TRBV20-1; D gene: TRBD2; J gene: TRBJ2-3; clone size: -; CDR3 protein: CSARRGGNTDTQYF; CDR3 DNA: TGCAGTGCTAGGCGCGGGGGGAACACAGATACGCAGTATTTT
V gene: TRBV29-1; D gene: -; J gene: TRBJ1-1; clone size: -; CDR3 protein: CSVEEGAATEAFF; CDR3 DNA: TGCAGCGTTGAAGAAGGGGCGGCCACTGAAGCTTTCTTT
V gene: TRBV11-2; D gene: -; J gene: TRBJ2-7; clone size: -; CDR3 protein: CASSLEAGQSYEQYF; CDR3 DNA: TGTGCCAGCAGCTTAGAGGCAGGCCAATCCTACGAGCAGTACTTC
V gene: TRBV11-2; D gene: -; J gene: TRBJ2-1; clone size: -; CDR3 protein: CASSTYRGGLNNEQFF; CDR3 DNA: TGTGCCAGCAGTACTTATAGGGGCGGTCTCAACAATGAGCAGTTCTTC
V gene: TRBV24-1; D gene: -; J gene: TRBJ2-3; clone size: few; CDR3 protein: CATSDFVRGGITQYF; CDR3 DNA: TGTGCCACCAGTGATTTTGTGAGGGGCGGAATTACGCAGTATTTT
V gene: TRBV2; D gene: TRBD2; J gene: TRBJ2-1; clone size: -; CDR3 protein: CASTREGHEQFF; CDR3 DNA: TGTGCCAGCACCCGGGAGGGTCATGAGCAGTTCTTC
V gene: TRBV5-1; D gene: -; J gene: TRBJ1-2; clone size: -; CDR3 protein: CASSFKRGEAGYTF; CDR3 DNA: TGCGCCAGCAGCTTTAAGAGGGGTGAGGCTGGCTACACCTTC
V gene: TRBV18; D gene: TRBD2; J gene: TRBJ2-1; clone size: -; CDR3 protein: CASSPGRDLDEQFF; CDR3 DNA: TGTGCCAGCTCACCAGGGAGGGATTTGGATGAGCAGTTCTTC
V gene: TRBV5-1; D gene: -; J gene: TRBJ2-7; clone size: once; CDR3 protein: CASSPRLTSYEQYF; CDR3 DNA: TGCGCCAGCAGCCCCAGGCTTACCTCGTACGAGCAGTACTTC
V gene: TRBV12-3/TRBV12-4; D gene: -; J gene: TRBJ2-3; clone size: -; CDR3 protein: CASTPATAGGTDTQYF; CDR3 DNA: TGTGCCAGCACCCCAGCGACAGCCGGGGGCACAGATACGCAGTATTTT
V gene: TRBV12-3/TRBV12-4; D gene: -; J gene: TRBJ2-4; clone size: few; CDR3 protein: CASSQGGTKNIQYF; CDR3 DNA: TGTGCCAGCAGTCAAGGGGGTACCAAAAACATTCAGTACTTC
V gene: TRBV20-1; D gene: TRBD1; J gene: TRBJ1-1; clone size: -; CDR3 protein: CSARDLTGIDTEAFF; CDR3 DNA: TGCAGTGCTAGAGACCTGACAGGGATCGACACTGAAGCTTTCTTT
V gene: TRBV20-1; D gene: -; J gene: TRBJ1-6; clone size: few; CDR3 protein: CSARSLSSPLHF; CDR3 DNA: TGCAGTGCTCGTTCGCTGAGTTCACCCCTCCACTTT
V gene: TRBV20-1; D gene: TRBD1; J gene: TRBJ1-2; clone size: few; CDR3 protein: CSALTGGYGYTF; CDR3 DNA: TGCAGTGCTTTGACAGGGGGGTATGGCTACACCTTC
V gene: TRBV20-1; D gene: TRBD2; J gene: TRBJ2-5; clone size: -; CDR3 protein: CSASARGGETQYF; CDR3 DNA: TGCAGTGCTAGCGCCCGGGGGGGAGAGACCCAGTACTTC
V gene: TRBV20-1; D gene: TRBD1; J gene: TRBJ2-7; clone size: -; CDR3 protein: CSARRGTGYSYEKYF; CDR3 DNA: TGCAGTGCTAGGAGGGGGACAGGATATTCCTACGAGAAGTACTTC
V gene: TRBV12-3/TRBV12-4; D gene: -; J gene: TRBJ2-3; clone size: many; CDR3 protein: CASTPESDTQYF; CDR3 DNA: TGTGCCAGCACTCCGGAGTCGGATACGCAGTATTTT
V gene: TRBV10-2; D gene: -; J gene: TRBJ1-1; clone size: -; CDR3 protein: CASSRGTNTEAFF; CDR3 DNA: TGCGCCAGCAGTAGAGGGACGAACACTGAAGCTTTCTTT
V gene: TRBV2; D gene: -; J gene: TRBJ2-5; clone size: few; CDR3 protein: CATRGSLVPTQYF; CDR3 DNA: TGTGCCACCAGGGGTAGTCTCGTTCCGACCCAGTACTTC
V gene: TRBV7-2; D gene: -; J gene: TRBJ2-1; clone size: -; CDR3 protein: CASSLAPWADYNEQFF; CDR3 DNA: TGTGCCAGCAGCTTAGCCCCTTGGGCGGACTACAATGAGCAGTTCTTC
V gene: TRBV5-6; D gene: TRBD2; J gene: TRBJ2-3; clone size: many; CDR3 protein: CASSSRLADYTDTQYF; CDR3 DNA: TGTGCCAGCAGCTCCAGACTAGCGGATTACACAGATACGCAGTATTTT
V gene: TRBV20-1; D gene: -; J gene: TRBJ2-3; clone size: many; CDR3 protein: CSATPGSDTQYF; CDR3 DNA: TGCAGTGCTACCCCCGGCTCAGATACGCAGTATTTT
V gene: TRBV4-1; D gene: -; J gene: TRBJ2-7; clone size: -; CDR3 protein: CASSATIRPADEQYF; CDR3 DNA: TGCGCCAGCAGCGCCACGATCCGGCCCGCTGACGAGCAGTACTTC
V gene: TRBV29-1; D gene: -; J gene: TRBJ1-2; clone size: -; CDR3 protein: CSVDKGYTF; CDR3 DNA: TGCAGCGTTGATAAGGGCTACACCTTC
V gene: TRBV6-2/TRBV6-3; D gene: -; J gene: TRBJ1-5; clone size: -; CDR3 protein: CASGESGNQPQHF; CDR3 DNA: TGTGCCAGCGGGGAATCTGGCAATCAGCCCCAGCATTTT
V gene: TRBV7-9; D gene: -; J gene: TRBJ1-6; clone size: many; CDR3 protein: CASSFNSNSPLHF; CDR3 DNA: TGTGCCAGCAGCTTCAACTCCAACTCACCCCTCCACTTT
V gene: TRBV5-1; D gene: -; J gene: TRBJ2-7; clone size: -; CDR3 protein: CASSLVAGGRPPAYEQYF; CDR3 DNA: TGCGCCAGCAGCTTGGTCGCAGGGGGGCGCCCTCCGGCCTACGAGCAGTACTTC
V gene: TRBV4-3; D gene: -; J gene: TRBJ2-7; clone size: few; CDR3 protein: CASSQGPYKRVYEQYF; CDR3 DNA: TGCGCCAGCAGCCAAGGCCCCTACAAGAGGGTCTACGAGCAGTACTTC
V gene: TRBV3-1; D gene: -; J gene: TRBJ1-3; clone size: many; CDR3 protein: CASSQEGLLVSGNTIYF; CDR3 DNA: TGTGCCAGCAGCCAAGAGGGGCTACTCGTCTCTGGAAACACCATATATTTT
V gene: TRBV12-3/TRBV12-4; D gene: -; J gene: TRBJ2-1; clone size: few; CDR3 protein: CASSPSPGVFNEQFF; CDR3 DNA: TGTGCCAGCAGTCCATCCCCAGGGGTTTTCAATGAGCAGTTCTTC
V gene: TRBV5-1; D gene: TRBD1; J gene: TRBJ2-7; clone size: -; CDR3 protein: CASRDQGATYEQYF; CDR3 DNA: TGCGCCAGCAGGGACCAGGGGGCTACCTACGAGCAGTACTTC
V gene: TRBV20-1; D gene: -; J gene: TRBJ1-5; clone size: few; CDR3 protein: CSARGLGSNQPQHF; CDR3 DNA: TGCAGTGCTAGAGGTCTGGGGAGCAATCAGCCCCAGCATTTT
V gene: TRBV4-3; D gene: TRBD1; J gene: TRBJ1-1; clone size: -; CDR3 protein: CASSQETTGRMDEAFF; CDR3 DNA: TGCGCCAGCAGCCAAGAAACGACAGGGAGGATGGATGAAGCTTTCTTT
V gene: TRBV9; D gene: -; J gene: TRBJ2-1; clone size: -; CDR3 protein: CASSPTGRASYNEQFF; CDR3 DNA: TGTGCCAGCAGCCCAACCGGCAGGGCCTCCTACAATGAGCAGTTCTTC
V gene: TRBV5-1; D gene: -; J gene: TRBJ2-3; clone size: many; CDR3 protein: CASSLLGETDTQYF; CDR3 DNA: TGCGCCAGCAGCTTGTTGGGGGAGACAGATACGCAGTATTTT
V gene: TRBV5-1; D gene: -; J gene: TRBJ2-3; clone size: many; CDR3 protein: CASSLASSTDTQYF; CDR3 DNA: TGCGCCAGCAGCTTGGCTAGCAGCACAGATACGCAGTATTTT
V gene: TRBV25-1; D gene: -; J gene: TRBJ1-4; clone size: few; CDR3 protein: CASRRDGAGKLFF; CDR3 DNA: TGTGCCAGCAGGAGGGACGGAGCAGGGAAACTGTTTTTT